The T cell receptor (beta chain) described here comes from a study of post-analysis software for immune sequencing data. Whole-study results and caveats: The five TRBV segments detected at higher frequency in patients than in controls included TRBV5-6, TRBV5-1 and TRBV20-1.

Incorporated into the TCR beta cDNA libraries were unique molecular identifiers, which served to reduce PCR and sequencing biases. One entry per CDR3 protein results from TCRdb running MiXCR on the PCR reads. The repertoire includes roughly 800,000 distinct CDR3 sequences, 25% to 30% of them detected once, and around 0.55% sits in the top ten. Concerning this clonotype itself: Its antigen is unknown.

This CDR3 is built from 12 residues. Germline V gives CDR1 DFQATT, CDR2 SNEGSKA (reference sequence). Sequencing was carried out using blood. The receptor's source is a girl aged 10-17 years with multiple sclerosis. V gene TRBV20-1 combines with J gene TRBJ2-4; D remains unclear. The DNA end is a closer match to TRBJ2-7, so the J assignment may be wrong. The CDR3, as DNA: TGCAGTGCTAGAGTCAGCCAGTACGAGCAGTACTTC. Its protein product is CSARVSQYEQYF.